This TCR beta chain was captured in a study of shared clonotypes between healthy human individuals. Unsorted PBMC DNA was run through sequencing on ten immunoSEQ deep assay plates. Libraries were prepared by immunoSEQ multiplex PCR; TCRdb keeps only in-frame clonotypes and omits some of them. Among about half a million clones listed, approximately 71% were seen once. This CDR3 is built from 12 residues. The V end lost 7 bases, the J end lost 5 bases, and 11 bases lay between the germline ends. Germline-derived CDR1 and CDR2 are MDHEN and SYDVKM. The chain has TRBV28 and TRBJ2-5; possible D gene TRBD2, 5 bases. The sequenced material came from PBMCs. The sequence was collected from a woman aged 40-49 years in good health. Some clones in this sample may be carry-over from other donors' samples. The CDR3 reads CASNNRGETQYF. The CDR3 bases are TGTGCCAGCAACAACCGCGGGGAGACCCAGTACTTC.